This passage covers 10 T cell receptor beta chains from one sample sequenced in a study of shared clonotypes between healthy human individuals. The protocol was immunoSEQ multiplex PCR, while the TCRdb copy is restricted to in-frame clones and leaves out a portion. The sample holds hundreds of thousands of clones, roughly four fifths seen once. The specimen was PBMCs. The receptors shown here come from a middle-aged woman in good health. Some clones in this sample may be carry-over from other donors' samples.

This clone was recorded a few times. This chain joins TRBV7-7 and TRBJ2-3; D gene unclear. V lost 1 base and J 1 base, leaving 3 bases between the germline ends. The germline V gene has CDR1 SSHAT and CDR2 FNYEAQ (reference sequence). This CDR3 is built from 13 residues. The CDR3 loop reads CASSLDRTDTQYF. The CDR3 region has the DNA TGTGCCAGCAGCTTAGACCGCACAGATACGCAGTATTTT.

On this clone itself: A read error is the likely source, as a far larger clone sits one nucleotide away. The sample contains more than one DNA sequence encoding this CDR3. The chain joins TRBV4-3 to TRBJ2-3, with 9 bases identical to TRBD1. Germline V lookup: CDR1 LGHNA, CDR2 YSLEER. The CDR3 sequence is 16 residues long. V lost 4 bases to trimming and J lost 6 bases; unmatched junction nucleotides: 11. CDR3 protein: CASSPNPGTGSDTQYF. The CDR3 DNA sequence: TGCGCCAGCAGCCCGAACCCCGGGACAGGGTCCGATACGCAGTATTTT.

The V gene is TRBV28, the J gene TRBJ2-1; D may be TRBD1 or TRBD2 (5 bases each). CDR3 size: 14 residues. The V end lost 5 bases, the J end lost 7 bases, and 15 bases lay between the germline ends. Germline values: CDR1 MDHEN, CDR2 SYDVKM. The DNA of the CDR3 is TGTGCCAGCAGTCCAGGGACCGCATCGAATGAGCAGTTCTTC. It specifies CASSPGTASNEQFF.

This chain connects TRBV28 to TRBJ1-1; the D gene is possibly TRBD1 (5 bases). The germline V and J ends were trimmed by 5 bases and 4 bases, with 17 bases remaining between them. Germline V gene data show CDR1 as MDHEN and CDR2 as SYDVKM. The CDR3 totals 15 residues. The CDR3 is CASSPPGGVGTEAFF. The CDR3 DNA reads TGTGCCAGCAGTCCACCCGGGGGGGTTGGCACTGAAGCTTTCTTT. The complete variable domain, with remaining parts taken from reference TRBV28 and TRBJ1-1, reads DVKVTQSSRYLVKRTGEKVFLECVQDMDHENMFWYRQDPGLGLRLIYFSYDVKMKEKGDIPEGYSVSREKKERFSLILESASTNQTSMYLCASSPPGGVGTEAFFGQGTRLTVV.

The rearrangement links TRBV2 to TRBJ1-2; possibly TRBD1 for D (5 bases). This CDR3 is 12 amino acids long. The V and J ends lost 4 bases and 7 bases respectively, with 10 bases between them. CDR1 is SNHLY and CDR2 is FYNNEI in the germline V gene. The CDR3 is CASSVRGSGYTF. Here the CDR3 DNA reads TGTGCCAGCAGTGTGAGGGGTTCTGGCTACACCTTC.

This sequence joins TRBV19 and TRBJ2-5; D is tentatively TRBD1 or TRBD2 (5 bases each). Per germline, CDR1 LNHDA and CDR2 SQIVND (reference sequence). The V end was cut by 4 bases, the J end by 1 base, with 13 bases between. The length of the CDR3 is 15 residues. The chain's CDR3 is CASSRDPTFQETQYF. The CDR3 DNA sequence: TGTGCCAGTAGTAGGGACCCTACCTTCCAAGAGACCCAGTACTTC.

This clone was seen a few times. This chain links TRBV6-6 with TRBJ2-5; tentatively, D is TRBD2 (5 bases). Trimming took 0 bases from V and 2 from J, leaving 10 bases between them. The CDR3 has 15 residues. Germline assignment: CDR1 MNHNY and CDR2 SVGAGI (reference sequence). CDR3 nucleotides: TGTGCCAGCAGTTACTCGGAGGCAGGACAAGAGACCCAGTACTTC. Its protein is CASSYSEAGQETQYF.

About this clone: A far larger clone is just one base off, so this is likely a read error. The sample contains more than one DNA sequence encoding this CDR3. The chain employs TRBV6-1 and TRBJ2-5; 8 bases agree with TRBD1. This CDR3 is 15 amino acids long. The V gene's germline CDR1 is MNHNS and CDR2 SASEGT. V lost 1 base and J lost 14; bases outside the gene matches: 15. CDR3: CASSEGAGGSYEQYF. The CDR3 DNA reads TGTGCCAGCAGTGAAGGGGCAGGGGGCTCCTACGAGCAATACTTC.

This clone was recorded a few times. The rearrangement links TRBV7-8 to TRBJ1-4; 7 nucleotides match TRBD1. J lost 12 bases, V lost 5 bases, and 3 bases had no gene match. Germline V gives CDR1 SGHVS, CDR2 FQNEAQ. The CDR3 is 11 residues long. The chain's CDR3 is CASSLGTELFF. CDR3 coding DNA: TGTGCCAGCAGCCTAGGGACAGAACTGTTTTTT.

The rearrangement uses TRBV5-6 and TRBJ2-7; 9 bases line up with TRBD2. With V trimmed by 2 bases and J by 1 base, 7 bases remained unmatched. Per germline, CDR1 SGHDT and CDR2 YYEEEE. The CDR3 contains 16 residues. The CDR3 protein is CASSFYPSGKSYEQYF. The CDR3, as DNA: TGTGCCAGCAGCTTCTACCCTAGCGGGAAGTCCTACGAGCAGTACTTC.